This passage covers 23 T cell receptor beta chains from one sample sequenced in a study of human thymus T cells. Corrective heart surgery yielded resections, and these provided the thymus tissue. Clones were read by immunoSEQ multiplex PCR, and TCRdb kept only the in-frame ones, dropping some. Among more than 70,000 clones listed, around 96% were seen once. Sequencing was done on a sample of thymus tissue. The receptors shown here come from a boy under two years old with a congenital heart defect but otherwise immunologically healthy.

CDR3 loop: CASSATDYEQYF. The CDR3 DNA reads TGTGCCAGCAGTGCGACAGACTACGAGCAGTACTTC. The J gene is TRBJ2-7, the V gene TRBV6-1; the D gene is possibly TRBD1 (5 bases). Germline assignment: CDR1 MNHNS and CDR2 SASEGT. The CDR3 length is 12 residues. Trimming took off 4 bases at V and 3 bases at J, with 7 bases between the two ends.

V is TRBV11-2 and J is TRBJ1-1, with D maybe TRBD1 (6 bases). The V end was cut by 4 bases, the J end by 5 bases, with 14 bases between. This CDR3 is 14 amino acids long. Germline CDR1 is SGHAT and CDR2 is FQNNGV. CDR3 DNA: TGTGCCAGCAGCTCCCTGGGACAATTGACTGAAGCTTTCTTT. Translating it yields CASSSLGQLTEAFF.

The chain employs TRBV27 and TRBJ2-5; 7 bases agree with TRBD1. V lost 5 bases, J lost 5 bases, and 8 bases stayed unmatched. This CDR3 is built from 14 residues. CDR1 is MNHEY, CDR2 SMNVEV, per germline (reference sequence). The CDR3 region is CASSPRVGGETQYF. The CDR3 DNA is TGTGCCAGCAGTCCCCGGGTAGGGGGCGAGACCCAGTACTTC.

The chain combines TRBV12-5 with TRBJ2-1; D is possibly TRBD2 (6 bases). Germline-derived CDR1 and CDR2 are LGHNT and FRNRAP. Between the trimmed V and J ends, which lost 6 bases and 10 bases, there was a span of 22 bases. This CDR3 spans 15 amino acids. The CDR3: CASGSLTGVPGEQFF. DNA for the CDR3: TGTGCTAGTGGGAGCCTAACGGGGGTACCTGGGGAGCAGTTCTTC.

The genes are TRBV7-2 and TRBJ1-1; tentatively, D is TRBD1 (5 bases). CDR1 is SGHTA and CDR2 is FQGNSA in the germline V gene. This CDR3 region has 13 residues. V lost 0 bases to trimming and J lost 3 bases, with 5 bases between them. Written as DNA, the CDR3 is TGTGCCAGCAGCTTAGCAGGGGACACTGAAGCTTTCTTT. This codes for CASSLAGDTEAFF.

As regards this clone: The CDR3 end shows no conserved phenylalanine or tryptophan, and so a read error is likely. Because the CDR3's place on the DNA is in doubt, the DNA is left out and the CDR3 is given as listed by TCRdb. This chain connects TRBV20-1 to TRBJ2-7; the table names TRBD2, a call not compared with the DNA. Germline V gives CDR1 DFQATT, CDR2 SNEGSKA (reference sequence). With termini counted, the CDR3 has 8 amino acids. CDR3 residues: CSAPPGGL.

V and J are TRBV4-3 and TRBJ1-2, with D maybe TRBD1 (5 bases). V was trimmed by 1 base and J by 5 bases, leaving 17 bases between them. This CDR3 is 16 amino acids long. Germline values: CDR1 LGHNA, CDR2 YSLEER. Written as DNA, the CDR3 is TGCGCCAGCAGCCAAGCCGACATAACAGGTTCTTATGGCTACACCTTC. Amino acids: CASSQADITGSYGYTF.

The J gene is TRBJ2-5, the V gene TRBV7-2; TRBD1 agrees at 9 bases. J gave up 3 bases and V 1 base, and 15 bases lay outside the gene matches. The CDR3 has 19 amino acids. CDR1 is SGHTA and CDR2 is FQGNSA in the germline V gene. DNA of the CDR3: TGTGCCAGCAGCTTAGACAGGGGGCACATTACCGTAACTAAAGAGACCCAGTACTTC. Translated: CASSLDRGHITVTKETQYF.

This chain uses TRBV2 with TRBJ2-3; a weak D match, TRBD2 (5 bases). Trimming took off 9 bases at V and 1 base at J, with 14 bases between the two ends. The CDR3 covers 14 residues. The germline V gene has CDR1 SNHLY and CDR2 FYNNEI. The CDR3 spells CARRAGGGTDTQYF. Written as DNA, the CDR3 is TGTGCCAGACGTGCAGGAGGAGGCACAGATACGCAGTATTTT.

The chain employs TRBV5-5 and TRBJ2-1, with D perhaps matching TRBD1 or TRBD2 (5 bases each). V lost 2 bases, J lost 3 bases, and 21 bases lay in between. CDR1 and CDR2 from the germline V gene are SGHKS and YYEKEE (reference sequence). The CDR3 runs to 18 residues. DNA of the CDR3: TGTGCCAGCAGCTTTGGGGGTCTCGACCTCCATTTCTACAATGAGCAGTTCTTC. This sequence encodes CASSFGGLDLHFYNEQFF. Based on the CDR3 plus reference TRBV5-5 and TRBJ2-1, the full variable domain is DAGVTQSPTHLIKTRGQQVTLRCSPISGHKSVSWYQQVLGQGPQFIFQYYEKEERGRGNFPDRFSARQFPNYSSELNVNALLLGDSALYLCASSFGGLDLHFYNEQFFGPGTRLTVL.

The chain joins TRBV23-1 to TRBJ2-7; D uncertain. TRBV23-1 is an open reading frame whose function is uncertain. This CDR3 is 11 amino acids long. Trimming took off 3 bases at V and 4 bases at J, with 4 bases between the two ends. The CDR3 bases are TGCGCCAGCAGTCACCAGTACGAGCAGTACTTC. Translating gives CASSHQYEQYF.

This clone was seen a few times. The chain links TRBV11-2 to TRBJ1-3; unclear D gene. The CDR3 extends over 15 amino acids. From germline, CDR1 is SGHAT and CDR2 FQNNGV. V lost 8 bases and J 0 bases, leaving 14 bases between the germline ends. CDR3: CASASLGHSGNTIYF. The CDR3 DNA sequence: TGTGCCAGCGCCTCGTTAGGGCACTCTGGAAACACCATATATTTT.

The genes are TRBV6-5 and TRBJ2-2; D gene ambiguous. CDR3 length: 13 residues. The V and J ends lost 2 bases and 4 bases respectively, with 5 bases between them. Germline V gene sequence: CDR1 MNHEY, CDR2 SVGAGI. As DNA, the CDR3 is TGTGCCAGCAGTTACATTGCCACCGGGGAGCTGTTTTTT. Translation: CASSYIATGELFF.

This clone was counted a single time. V usage is TRBV6-4 and J usage is TRBJ2-3, with 12 bases fitting TRBD2. The germline gives CDR1 MRHNA, CDR2 SNTAGT. Losses at the gene ends were 6 bases for V and 0 bases for J; bases not matched to a gene: 7. The CDR3 is 17 amino acids. The CDR3 coding sequence is TGTGCCAGCAGAGAGACTAGCGGGGGACCTAGCACAGATACGCAGTATTTT. It is translated as CASRETSGGPSTDTQYF.

This chain links TRBV7-2 with TRBJ2-7, with a tentative D call TRBD1 (6 bases). V lost 5 bases, J lost 2 bases, and 13 bases lay in between. The germline CDR1 and CDR2 sequences are SGHTA and FQGNSA. This CDR3 contains 14 residues. CDR3 sequence: CASSTWDTPYEQYF. The CDR3 DNA reads TGTGCCAGCAGCACGTGGGACACCCCCTACGAGCAGTACTTC.

The chain is built from TRBV27 and TRBJ2-3, with 8 bases aligning to TRBD2. Trimming removed 5 bases from V and 5 bases from J; junction bases left unmatched: 9. This CDR3 comprises 15 residues. The V gene's germline CDR1 is MNHEY and CDR2 SMNVEV (reference sequence). Written as DNA, the CDR3 is TGTGCCAGCAGTCCCCGCCTCGCGGGAGGAGATACGCAGTATTTT. Protein product: CASSPRLAGGDTQYF.

V gene TRBV5-8 combines with J gene TRBJ1-3; a possible D gene is TRBD1 (5 bases). This CDR3 region has 14 residues. The germline V gene has CDR1 SGHTS and CDR2 YDEGEE. The V gene lost 4 bases and the J gene lost 4 bases, with 12 bases spanning the gap. CDR3: CASSPREEGNTIYF. The CDR3 DNA sequence: TGTGCCAGCAGCCCCAGGGAGGAGGGAAACACCATATATTTT.

The gene calls are TRBV6-5 and TRBJ1-6; 7 bases line up with TRBD1. The germline V gene encodes CDR1 MNHEY and CDR2 SVGAGI. This CDR3 region has 16 residues. The V gene end was trimmed by 2 bases and the J gene end by 3 bases; junction bases not matched to a gene: 4. For the CDR3, the DNA is TGTGCCAGCAGTTACAGACAGGGTAGCTATAATTCACCCCTCCACTTT. Translated: CASSYRQGSYNSPLHF.

The V call is TRBV5-1, the J call TRBJ1-4; a weak D match, TRBD1 (6 bases). With 3 bases removed from V and 8 bases from J, the gap between germline ends came to 11 bases. This CDR3 comprises 13 residues. Germline CDR1 reads SGHRS; CDR2 reads YFSETQ. The CDR3 loop is CASSSDRREKLFF. CDR3 bases: TGCGCCAGCAGCTCCGACAGGAGGGAAAAACTGTTTTTT.

The chain couples TRBV6-4 to TRBJ1-6, with 10 positions matching TRBD1. Germline trimming cut 5 bases from V and 9 bases from J; bases unmatched to any gene: 10. Germline assignment: CDR1 MRHNA and CDR2 SNTAGT. The CDR3 is 16 residues long. CDR3 sequence: CASSPGTGAGGSPLHF. In DNA, the CDR3 is TGTGCCAGCAGTCCCGGGACAGGGGCCGGTGGTTCACCCCTCCACTTT.

The CDR3 DNA sequence: TGTGCCAGCAGTTTATCCCCTCCTTATTGCGGGGAGCTGTTTTTT. Its protein product is CASSLSPPYCGELFF. The V gene is TRBV28, the J gene TRBJ2-2, with D uncertain. Trimming shortened V by 1 base and J by 7 bases, and 13 bases separated the two germline ends. The CDR3 is 15 amino acids. Germline V CDR1 and CDR2: MDHEN, SYDVKM.

The V gene is TRBV5-6, the J gene TRBJ2-1; 7 positions match TRBD1. Germline V gives CDR1 SGHDT, CDR2 YYEEEE. The CDR3 extends over 18 amino acids. V was clipped by 4 bases and J by 0 bases; unmatched bases: 13. CDR3 in amino acids: CASSLPDLQGSSYNEQFF. CDR3 in DNA: TGTGCCAGCAGCCTCCCCGATTTACAGGGGAGCTCCTACAATGAGCAGTTCTTC.

Only a few counts were recorded for this clone. The chain combines TRBV5-1 with TRBJ2-7; D is uncertain. CDR1 and CDR2 from the germline V gene are SGHRS and YFSETQ. Between the trimmed V and J ends, which lost 1 base and 7 bases, there was a span of 6 bases. The CDR3 loop spans 11 amino acids. The DNA for the CDR3 is TGCGCCAGCAGCTTGCTGGGGGAGCAGTACTTC. Its protein is CASSLLGEQYF.